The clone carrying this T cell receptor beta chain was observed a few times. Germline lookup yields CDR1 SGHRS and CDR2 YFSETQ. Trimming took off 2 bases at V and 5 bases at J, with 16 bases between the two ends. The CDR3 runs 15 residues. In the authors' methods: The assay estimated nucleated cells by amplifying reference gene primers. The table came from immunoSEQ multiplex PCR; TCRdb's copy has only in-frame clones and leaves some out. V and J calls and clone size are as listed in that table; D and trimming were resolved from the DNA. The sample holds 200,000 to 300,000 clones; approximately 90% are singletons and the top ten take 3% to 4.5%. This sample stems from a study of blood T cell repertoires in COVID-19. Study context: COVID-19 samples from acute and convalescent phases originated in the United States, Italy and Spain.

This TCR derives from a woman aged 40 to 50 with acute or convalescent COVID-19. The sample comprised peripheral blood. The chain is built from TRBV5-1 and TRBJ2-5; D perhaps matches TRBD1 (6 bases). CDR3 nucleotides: TGCGCCAGCAGCTTACAGGGTCTGCCCGGGGAGACCCAGTACTTC. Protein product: CASSLQGLPGETQYF.